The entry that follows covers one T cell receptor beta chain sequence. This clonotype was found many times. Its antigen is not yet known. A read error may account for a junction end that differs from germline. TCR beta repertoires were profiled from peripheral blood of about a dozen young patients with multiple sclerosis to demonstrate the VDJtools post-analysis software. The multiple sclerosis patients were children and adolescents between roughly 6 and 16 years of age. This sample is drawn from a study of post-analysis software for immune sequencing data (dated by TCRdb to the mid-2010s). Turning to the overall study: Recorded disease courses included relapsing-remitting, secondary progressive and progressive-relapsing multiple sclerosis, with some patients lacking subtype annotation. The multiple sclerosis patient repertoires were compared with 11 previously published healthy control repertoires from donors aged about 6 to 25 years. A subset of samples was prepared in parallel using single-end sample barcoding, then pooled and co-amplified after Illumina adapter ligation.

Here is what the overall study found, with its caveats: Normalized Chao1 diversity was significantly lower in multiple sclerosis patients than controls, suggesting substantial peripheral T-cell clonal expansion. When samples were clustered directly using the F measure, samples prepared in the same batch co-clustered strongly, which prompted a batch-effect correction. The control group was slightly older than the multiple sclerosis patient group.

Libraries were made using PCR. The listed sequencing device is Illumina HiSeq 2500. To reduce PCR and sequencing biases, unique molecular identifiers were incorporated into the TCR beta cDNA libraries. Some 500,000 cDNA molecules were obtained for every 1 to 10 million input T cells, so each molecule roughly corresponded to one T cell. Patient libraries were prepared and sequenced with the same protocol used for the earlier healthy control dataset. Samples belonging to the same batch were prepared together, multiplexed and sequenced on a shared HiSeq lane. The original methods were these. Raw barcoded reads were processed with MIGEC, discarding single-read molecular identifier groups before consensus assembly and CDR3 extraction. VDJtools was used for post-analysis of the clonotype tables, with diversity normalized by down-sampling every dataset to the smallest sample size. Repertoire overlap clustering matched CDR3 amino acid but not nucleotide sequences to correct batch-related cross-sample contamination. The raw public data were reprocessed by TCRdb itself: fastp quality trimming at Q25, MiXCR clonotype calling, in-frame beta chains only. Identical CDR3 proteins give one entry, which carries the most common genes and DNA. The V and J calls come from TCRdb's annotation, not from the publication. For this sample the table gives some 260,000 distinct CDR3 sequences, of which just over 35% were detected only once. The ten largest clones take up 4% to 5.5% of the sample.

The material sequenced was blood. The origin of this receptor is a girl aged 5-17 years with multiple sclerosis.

The DNA sequence is as follows: TGTGCCAGCAGTCAAGGACAAAGTACGCAGCCCCAGCATTTT. This gives the protein CASSQGQSTQPQHF. The sequence joins TRBV3-1 to TRBJ1-5; TRBD1 is perhaps the D gene, given 5 matching bases. According to the germline V gene (reference sequence), CDR1 reads LGHDT and CDR2 reads YNNKEL. The CDR3 starts with the cysteine, ends with the phenylalanine, and has 14 residues. Only CDR3 DNA remains: 42 bases, in frame from the first base. With the rest looked up from the reference TRBV3-1 and TRBJ1-5 genes rather than sequenced, the full variable domain is DTAVSQTPKYLVTQMGNDKSIKCEQNLGHDTMYWYKQDSKKFLKIMFSYNNKELIINETVPNRFSPKSPDKAHLNLHINSLELGDSAVYFCASSQGQSTQPQHFGDGTRLSIL.